This TCR beta chain is drawn from a study of blood T cell repertoires in COVID-19. Study details: Some COVID-19 samples were acute and others convalescent; all came from the United States, Italy and Spain. In each case, the material was cDNA or gDNA derived from T cells, B-cell-depleted T cells, or PBMCs.

This clone was detected only once. CDR1 and CDR2 (germline): SGHRS, YFSETQ. The CDR3 covers 15 residues. V lost 4 bases to trimming and J lost 2 bases; unmatched junction nucleotides: 4. In Cohort 3, a recovered donor had either two negative PCRs, clearance, or symptom resolution. Clones were sequenced by immunoSEQ multiplex PCR, and TCRdb holds only the in-frame ones, with some missing. Of 150,000 or so clones listed, 84% are singletons. This chain links TRBV5-1 with TRBJ1-5; 9 nucleotides line up with TRBD1. Sequences were obtained from PBMCs or T cells enriched from blood (not recorded which). This TCR was recovered from a woman aged 45-65 years who had recovered from COVID-19. As DNA, the CDR3 is TGCGCCAGCAGCCCCTGGACAGGGGGCAATCAGCCCCAGCATTTT. It encodes CASSPWTGGNQPQHF.